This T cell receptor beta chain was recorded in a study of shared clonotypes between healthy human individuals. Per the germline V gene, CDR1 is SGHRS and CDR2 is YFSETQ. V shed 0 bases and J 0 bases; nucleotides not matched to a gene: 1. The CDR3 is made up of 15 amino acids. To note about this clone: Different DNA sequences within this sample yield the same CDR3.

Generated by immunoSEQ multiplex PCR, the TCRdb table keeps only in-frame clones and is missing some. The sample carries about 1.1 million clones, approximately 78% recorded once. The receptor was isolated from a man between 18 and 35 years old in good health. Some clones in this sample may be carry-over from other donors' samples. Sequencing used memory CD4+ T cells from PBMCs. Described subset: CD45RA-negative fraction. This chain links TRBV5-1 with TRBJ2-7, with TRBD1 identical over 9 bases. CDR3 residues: CASSLGTGVSYEQYF. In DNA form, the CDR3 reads TGCGCCAGCAGCTTGGGGACAGGGGTCTCCTACGAGCAGTACTTC.